This T cell receptor beta chain was sequenced in a study of CD8 T cells in Susac syndrome. The CDR3 covers 15 residues. With V trimmed by 5 bases and J by 5 bases, 3 bases remained unmatched. CDR1 and CDR2 (germline): SEHNR, FQNEAQ (reference sequence). TCR beta was sequenced from blood CD8+ and CD4+ T cells. The RNA input was about 0.5 to 1 ug, and it was reverse transcribed with random hexamers. Coverage of TCR beta CDR3 amplification by immunoSEQ multiplex PCR extended to 54 Vbeta and 13 Jbeta. TCRdb processed the immunoSEQ multiplex PCR reads anew with MiXCR; each CDR3 protein has one entry. The sample lists about 280,000 distinct CDR3 sequences, 70% to 90% occurring once.

The TCR sequence derives from a human donor with multiple sclerosis. The chain links TRBV7-9 to TRBJ2-3; TRBD2 aligns across 14 bases. The sequenced sample consisted of CD8+ T cells from PBMCs. The DNA of the CDR3 is TGTGCCAGCAGCGCAGGACTAGCGGGAGGAGATACGCAGTATTTT. Translation: CASSAGLAGGDTQYF.